The 18 T cell receptor beta chains below come from one sample, sequenced in a study of shared T cell receptors in the human thymus. TCRdb's copy holds only in-frame clones and misses some; the assay was immunoSEQ multiplex PCR. The sample carries 600,000 or so clones, around 87% recorded once. Separately, the same data were catalogued under a study of human thymus T cells.

The sequencing sample was made of thymocytes. The source is a boy in the first two years of life with a congenital heart defect.

The rearrangement uses TRBV7-2 and TRBJ2-7, with 9 nucleotides matching TRBD2. This CDR3 has 13 residues. The J segment lost 4 bases and the V segment lost 6 bases, leaving 4 bases of the junction unmatched. CDR1 and CDR2 from the germline V gene are SGHTA and FQGNSA. The CDR3 protein is CASRGTSSYEQYF. The DNA for the CDR3 is TGTGCCAGCAGGGGGACTAGCTCTTACGAGCAGTACTTC.

V usage is TRBV12-5 and J usage is TRBJ2-7; 7 nucleotides match TRBD1. Germline loops: CDR1 LGHNT, CDR2 FRNRAP. V dropped 2 bases and J dropped 2; count of bases not matched to a gene: 15. CDR3 length equals 18 residues. As DNA, the CDR3 is TGTGCTAGTGGTTTGTGGGGCCCAGGGACAGCCACTGCCTACGAGCAGTACTTC. This encodes CASGLWGPGTATAYEQYF.

V usage is TRBV15 and J usage is TRBJ2-5; perhaps TRBD2 as D (5 bases). The CDR3 has 15 residues. Germline loops: CDR1 LNHNV, CDR2 YYDKDF (reference sequence). The ends were cut back, 0 bases at V and 1 base at J, with 9 bases in the middle. In DNA form, the CDR3 reads TGTGCCACCAGCAGAGATGAGGGCGGCCAAGAGACCCAGTACTTC. It yields the protein CATSRDEGGQETQYF.

The chain carries TRBV7-2 and TRBJ1-3; 7 nucleotides align to TRBD1. This CDR3 spans 18 amino acids. The germline V gene has CDR1 SGHTA and CDR2 FQGNSA. Losses at the gene ends were 5 bases for V and 2 bases for J; bases not matched to a gene: 15. Here the CDR3 DNA reads TGTGCCAGCAGCGAAGATCGTAGGGGGACAGTAGCTGGAAACACCATATATTTT. Translation gives CASSEDRRGTVAGNTIYF.

This sequence joins TRBV15 and TRBJ1-1; the D gene is possibly TRBD1 (6 bases). The germline V and J ends were trimmed by 1 base and 0 bases, with 18 bases remaining between them. The CDR3 extends over 18 amino acids. Germline CDR1 is LNHNV and CDR2 is YYDKDF (reference sequence). The CDR3 loop is CATSRALEGRGLNTEAFF. CDR3 nucleotides: TGTGCCACCAGCAGAGCCCTAGAGGGAAGGGGGTTGAACACTGAAGCTTTCTTT. Together with reference TRBV15 and TRBJ1-1, the CDR3 gives the full variable domain: DAMVIQNPRYQVTQFGKPVTLSCSQTLNHNVMYWYQQKSSQAPKLLFHYYDKDFNNEADTPDNFQSRRPNTSFCFLDIRSPGLGDTAMYLCATSRALEGRGLNTEAFFGQGTRLTVV.

The chain uses TRBV5-8 and TRBJ1-2; 8 bases match TRBD1. The CDR3 extends over 16 amino acids. The V segment lost 0 bases and the J segment 0 bases; nucleotides outside the gene matches: 4. Germline V CDR1 and CDR2: SGHTS, YDEGEE. The CDR3 loop is CASSLGQGRPNYGYTF. The CDR3 nucleotides are TGTGCCAGCAGCTTGGGACAGGGGAGGCCTAACTATGGCTACACCTTC. The variable domain in full, with the rest retrieved from reference TRBV5-8 and TRBJ1-2, is EAGVTQSPTHLIKTRGQQATLRCSPISGHTSVYWYQQALGLGLQFLLWYDEGEERNRGNFPPRFSGRQFPNYSSELNVNALELEDSALYLCASSLGQGRPNYGYTFGSGTRLTVV.

V usage is TRBV5-6 and J usage is TRBJ1-6; possibly TRBD1 for D (5 bases). Germline lookup yields CDR1 SGHDT and CDR2 YYEEEE. The CDR3 totals 15 residues. The V and J ends lost 4 bases and 5 bases respectively, with 13 bases between them. This chain's CDR3 is CASSPRGKDNSPLHF. As DNA, the CDR3 is TGTGCCAGCAGCCCAAGGGGTAAGGATAATTCACCCCTCCACTTT.

The V and J genes are TRBV4-1 and TRBJ1-4; no definite D call. The V gene's germline CDR1 is MGHRA and CDR2 YSYEKL. The CDR3 runs to 16 residues. Deletions cut 0 bases from V and 5 bases from J, with 13 bases between. The CDR3 protein is CASSQDLKGSNEKLFF. The CDR3 bases are TGCGCCAGCAGCCAAGATCTAAAAGGGAGCAATGAAAAACTGTTTTTT.

The CDR3 protein is CASSQDRLGLAVSYEQYF. In DNA form, the CDR3 reads TGCGCCAGCAGCCAAGATCGATTGGGACTAGCGGTCTCCTACGAGCAGTACTTC. The V call is TRBV4-3, the J call TRBJ2-7; 11 positions agree with TRBD2. V dropped 0 bases and J dropped 0; count of bases not matched to a gene: 7. Per the germline V gene, CDR1 is LGHNA and CDR2 is YSLEER. This CDR3 is 18 amino acids long.

The chain uses TRBV27 and TRBJ2-1; 13 nucleotides match TRBD2. Germline trimming cut 8 bases from V and 4 bases from J; bases unmatched to any gene: 20. The CDR3 is made up of 20 amino acids. Germline CDR1 reads MNHEY; CDR2 reads SMNVEV (reference sequence). Here the CDR3 reads CASAPGLAGDLNLYYNEQFF. CDR3 bases: TGTGCCAGCGCCCCAGGACTAGCGGGGGACCTCAACCTATATTACAATGAGCAGTTCTTC.

The sample holds a few counts of this clone. The V gene is TRBV9, the J gene TRBJ1-1; 8 bases fit TRBD1. CDR3 length: 12 residues. Unmatched junction bases numbered 7, after V lost 5 bases and J lost 10 bases. CDR1 SGDLS and CDR2 YYNGEE come from the germline V gene. The chain's CDR3 is CASRPVGQGAFF. CDR3 coding DNA: TGTGCCAGCAGACCTGTAGGACAGGGAGCTTTCTTT.

This clone has a single count. The V gene is TRBV5-1, the J gene TRBJ1-2, with D maybe TRBD1 (5 bases). Germline V lookup: CDR1 SGHRS, CDR2 YFSETQ. V lost 0 bases and J lost 4, with 19 bases in between. The CDR3 contains 17 residues. DNA of the CDR3: TGCGCCAGCAGCTTGGTCGGTGGAGTGACAGACCTCTATGGCTACACCTTC. The encoded protein is CASSLVGGVTDLYGYTF.

This clone was seen a handful of times. At one end, the junction sequence differs from germline, possibly due to a read error. The CDR3, as DNA: TGTGCCAGCAGGGTCCCCTTGGGGCCGGGGGATTTT. This gives the protein CASRVPLGPGDF. The rearrangement uses TRBV6-1 and TRBJ1-3; a possible D gene is TRBD1 (5 bases). Looked up from germline, CDR1 is MNHNS and CDR2 is SASEGT. This CDR3 contains 12 residues.

The chain combines TRBV6-5 with TRBJ2-7; 12 positions agree with TRBD2. This CDR3 has 16 residues. The ends lost 3 bases at V and 2 bases at J; junction bases unmatched: 5. From germline, CDR1 is MNHEY and CDR2 SVGAGI. The CDR3 DNA reads TGTGCCAGCAGTTATTCTGGACTAGCGGGGACCTACGAGCAGTACTTC. It yields the protein CASSYSGLAGTYEQYF.

CDR3 region: CASSPGRRGNSPLHF. CDR3 bases: TGTGCCAGCAGCCCCGGACGGAGAGGGAATTCACCCCTCCACTTT. V and J are TRBV2 and TRBJ1-6; D is undetermined. The length of the CDR3 is 15 residues. V was trimmed by 6 bases and J by 7 bases, leaving 16 bases between them. CDR1 SNHLY and CDR2 FYNNEI come from the germline V gene.

The chain carries TRBV9 and TRBJ1-5, with 10 nucleotides matching TRBD1. The CDR3 runs to 16 residues. J was trimmed by 4 bases and V by 3 bases; bases with no gene match: 7. In germline, CDR1 is SGDLS, CDR2 YYNGEE. Written as DNA, the CDR3 is TGTGCCAGCAGCGCCGGGACAGGGGAAAATAATCAGCCCCAGCATTTT. Amino acid sequence: CASSAGTGENNQPQHF.

This clone was seen more than once but under ten times. The V gene is TRBV28, the J gene TRBJ2-7; 7 bases are shared with TRBD1. The CDR3 runs to 15 residues. In germline, CDR1 is MDHEN, CDR2 SYDVKM. With 2 bases clipped from V and 2 bases from J, the junction kept 6 bases outside the gene matches. This CDR3 is CASSLPRQGPYEQYF. The DNA of the CDR3 is TGTGCCAGCAGTTTACCAAGACAGGGACCCTACGAGCAGTACTTC.

This clone was counted only a few times. This chain links TRBV4-1 with TRBJ2-7; 8 bases align to TRBD1. Germline V lookup: CDR1 MGHRA, CDR2 YSYEKL. V lost 2 bases, J lost 3 bases, and 6 bases stayed unmatched. This CDR3 comprises 15 residues. This CDR3 reads CASSQSRQGYYEQYF. CDR3 nucleotide sequence: TGCGCCAGCAGCCAAAGCCGACAGGGGTACTACGAGCAGTACTTC.